This TCR beta chain appears in the sequencing data of a study of cytomegalovirus exposure and HLA in healthy donors. Study outcomes and limitations: Roughly even sequencing depth across donors was the assumption behind the presence/absence analyses. A later analysis appeared to link common viral pathogens to several of the most significant clusters. Looking again later, the authors saw that most CMV-associated TCR beta chains seemed HLA-restricted.

About this clone: Its antigen is currently unknown.

The PCR made use of 60 Vbeta and 13 Jbeta primers. Per the original methods: Later, roughly 80 million unique TCR beta chains were counted in an analysis, and 8.5 million to 13 million of them were shared. The assay was immunoSEQ multiplex PCR, and TCRdb's table has in-frame clones only and misses some. V and J calls and clone size are those listed in that table; D and trimming were worked out from the DNA. The sample holds about 200,000 clones; roughly 86% are singletons and the top ten take approximately 1.5%. V dropped 4 bases and J dropped 4 bases, with 17 bases sitting between them. The CDR3 contains 15 residues. Per the germline V gene, CDR1 is MDHEN and CDR2 is SYDVKM.

This sequence joins TRBV28 and TRBJ2-7; perhaps TRBD1 as D (7 bases). The sample taken for sequencing was PBMCs. The receptor was derived from a woman aged 18 to 35 in good health and CMV-seronegative. The CDR3 DNA reads TGTGCCAGCAGTTCCCCGAGACAGGGAGGATACGAGCAGTACTTC. Protein: CASSSPRQGGYEQYF. Using reference TRBV28 and TRBJ2-7 for the parts outside the CDR3, the full variable domain is DVKVTQSSRYLVKRTGEKVFLECVQDMDHENMFWYRQDPGLGLRLIYFSYDVKMKEKGDIPEGYSVSREKKERFSLILESASTNQTSMYLCASSSPRQGGYEQYFGPGTRLTVT.